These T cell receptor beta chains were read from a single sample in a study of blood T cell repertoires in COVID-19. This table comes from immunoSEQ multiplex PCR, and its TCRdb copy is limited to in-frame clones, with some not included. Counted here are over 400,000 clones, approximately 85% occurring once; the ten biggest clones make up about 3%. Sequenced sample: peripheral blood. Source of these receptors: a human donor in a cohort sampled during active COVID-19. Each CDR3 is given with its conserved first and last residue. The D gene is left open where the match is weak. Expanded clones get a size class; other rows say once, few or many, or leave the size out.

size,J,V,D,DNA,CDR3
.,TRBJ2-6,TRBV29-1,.,TGCAGCGTTCCCGCGGGTGGGGCCAACGTCCTGACTTTC,CSVPAGGANVLTF
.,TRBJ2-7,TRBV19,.,TGTGCCAGTAGTATAGAGGGCCGACGTTCCGACGAGCAGTACTTC,CASSIEGRRSDEQYF
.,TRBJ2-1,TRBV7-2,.,TGTGCCAGCAGCCCCCGGACTTACAATGAGCAGTTCTTC,CASSPRTYNEQFF
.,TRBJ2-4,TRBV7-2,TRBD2,TGTGCCAGCAACCAGGGACTAGCTAACAACATTCAGTACTTC,CASNQGLANNIQYF
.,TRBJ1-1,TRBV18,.,TGTGCCAGCTCACCTCCCGGCCGGGTGACCGAAGCTTTCTTT,CASSPPGRVTEAFF
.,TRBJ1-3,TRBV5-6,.,TGTGCCAGCAGCTTTTCCCCCGGGAGAGGAAACACCATATATTTT,CASSFSPGRGNTIYF
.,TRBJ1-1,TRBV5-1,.,TGCGCCAGCAGTCCCGTTGCAGGGTATCACACTGAAGCTTTCTTT,CASSPVAGYHTEAFF
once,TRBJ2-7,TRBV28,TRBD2,TGTGCCAGCAGTTTTGGCGGGGGACTCCAACTTTACGAGCAGTACTTC,CASSFGGGLQLYEQYF
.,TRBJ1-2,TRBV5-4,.,TGTGCCAGCAGCTCCGGCCCGGCAGGTACAAACTATGGCTACACCTTC,CASSSGPAGTNYGYTF
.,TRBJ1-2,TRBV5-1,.,TGCGCCAGCAGCTTGGCCATTCAGGGTCAAAACTATGGCTACACCTTC,CASSLAIQGQNYGYTF
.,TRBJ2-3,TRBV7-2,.,TGTGCCAGCAGCCCTAGCCCGCAGTATTTT,CASSPSPQYF
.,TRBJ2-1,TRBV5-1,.,TGCGCCAGCAGCTTGAATCCTGCGGGAAGCTCCTACAATGAGCAGTTCTTC,CASSLNPAGSSYNEQFF
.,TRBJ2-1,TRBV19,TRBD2,TGTGCCAGTAAAGTTGATAGCGGGAGCCCTATTAAGGATGAGCAGTTCTTC,CASKVDSGSPIKDEQFF
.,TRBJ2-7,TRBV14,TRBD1,TGTGCCAGCAGCGAGCCCGGGACAGGGGTCGAGCAGTACTTC,CASSEPGTGVEQYF
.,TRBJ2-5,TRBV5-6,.,TGTGCCAGCAGCTTGTCGGTGGGAGAAGAGACCCAGTACTTC,CASSLSVGEETQYF
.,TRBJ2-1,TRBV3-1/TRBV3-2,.,TGTGCCAGCAGCCAAGATCGGGTGATCAATGAGCAGTTCTTC,CASSQDRVINEQFF
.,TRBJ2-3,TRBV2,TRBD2,TGTGCCAGCAGTGCGAGCGGGAGGGCCGGAGATACGCAGTATTTT,CASSASGRAGDTQYF
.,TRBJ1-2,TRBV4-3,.,TGCGCCAGCAGCCAAGGGATCCCAACGGGCTATGGCTACACCTTC,CASSQGIPTGYGYTF
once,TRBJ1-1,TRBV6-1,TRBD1,TGTGCCAGCAGTGACCAAGACAGGGGAGGGTCGGCTTTCTTT,CASSDQDRGGSAFF
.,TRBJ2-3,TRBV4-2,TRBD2,TGTGCCAGCAGCCAAGATCGGGCGGGAGTCAAGGGGAGGGATACGCAGTATTTT,CASSQDRAGVKGRDTQYF
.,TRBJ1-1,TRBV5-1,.,TGCGCCAGCCGAAAGGACAGGAACACTGAAGCTTTCTTT,CASRKDRNTEAFF
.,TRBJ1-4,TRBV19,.,TGTGCCAGTAGTGGAGGGCCGAGTGAAAAACTGTTTTTT,CASSGGPSEKLFF
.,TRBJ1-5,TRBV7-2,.,TGTGCCAGCAGCCCGCGTTTTCATAATCAGCCCCAGCATTTT,CASSPRFHNQPQHF
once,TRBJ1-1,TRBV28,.,TGTGCCAGCAGCTTCGAGGGGGACACTGAAGCTTTCTTT,CASSFEGDTEAFF
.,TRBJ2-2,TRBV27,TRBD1,TGTGCCAGCAGTTTCCGAGGGACAGTCACCGGGGAGCTGTTTTTT,CASSFRGTVTGELFF
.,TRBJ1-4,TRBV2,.,TGTGCCAGCAGTCTCCTTAATGAAAAACTGTTTTTT,CASSLLNEKLFF
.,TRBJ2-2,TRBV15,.,TGTGCCACCAGCAGGGAGACAGACTTGTTGAACACCGGGGAGCTGTTTTTT,CATSRETDLLNTGELFF
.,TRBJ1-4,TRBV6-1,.,TGTGCCAGCAGTGAGGGCCAGTATAATGAAAAACTGTTTTTT,CASSEGQYNEKLFF
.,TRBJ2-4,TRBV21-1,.,TGTGCCACCCATTTCAGAGCCAAAAACATTCAGTACTTC,CATHFRAKNIQYF
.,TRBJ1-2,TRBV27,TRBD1,TGTGCCAGCAGTTTATCAAGGGGACAGGGACCATTGGGCTACACCTTC,CASSLSRGQGPLGYTF
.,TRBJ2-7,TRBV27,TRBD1,TGTGCCAGCCGATCCGGGACAGGGGGACTTTACGAGCAGTACTTC,CASRSGTGGLYEQYF
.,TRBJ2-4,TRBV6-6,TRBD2,TGTGCCAGCAGCCGGACTAGCGGAGCCAAAAACATTCAGTACTTC,CASSRTSGAKNIQYF
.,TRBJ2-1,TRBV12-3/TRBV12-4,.,TGTGCCAGCAGGGGGAGCTCCTACAATGAGCAGTTCTTC,CASRGSSYNEQFF
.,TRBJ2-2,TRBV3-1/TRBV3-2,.,TGTGCCAGCAGCCTTCGAGGGACAACCGGGGAGCTGTTTTTT,CASSLRGTTGELFF
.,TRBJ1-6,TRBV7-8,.,TGTGCCAGCAGCTTAAATGGCAGGGTTAATTCACCCCTCCACTTT,CASSLNGRVNSPLHF
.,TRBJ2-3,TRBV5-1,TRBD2,TGCGCCAGCAGGATCGGACTAGCGGGAGAGTTTACGCAGTATTTT,CASRIGLAGEFTQYF
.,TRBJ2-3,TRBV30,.,TGTGCCTGGGAAGGACCGGGGACTTCAAGCACAGATACGCAGTATTTT,CAWEGPGTSSTDTQYF
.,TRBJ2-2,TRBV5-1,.,TGCGCCAGCAGCCCACACGCAAGTAAAACCGGGGAGCTGTTTTTT,CASSPHASKTGELFF
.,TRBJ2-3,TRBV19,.,TGTGCCAGTAGTATTTGGGCTACTAGCACAGATACGCAGTATTTT,CASSIWATSTDTQYF
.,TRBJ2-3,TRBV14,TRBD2,TGTGCCAGCAGCAGTCAAGCGGGACCTACAGATACGCAGTATTTT,CASSSQAGPTDTQYF
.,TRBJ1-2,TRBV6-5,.,TGTGCCAGCAGGAAGACAGGATCCATTAACTATGGCTACACCTTC,CASRKTGSINYGYTF
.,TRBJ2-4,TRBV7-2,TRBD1,TGTGCCAGCAGCCAGGGACAGGGTAAAGCCAAAAACATTCAGTACTTC,CASSQGQGKAKNIQYF
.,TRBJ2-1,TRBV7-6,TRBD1,TGTGCCAGCAGCTTAGATCGTATCGGGACAGGGATTTACAATGAGCAGTTCTTC,CASSLDRIGTGIYNEQFF
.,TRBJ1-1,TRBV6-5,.,TGTGCCAGCAGTTACGGCGGGAACTCTGAAGCTTTCTTT,CASSYGGNSEAFF
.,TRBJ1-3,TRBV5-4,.,TGTGCCAGCAGCCCTGGAACGGGGTTTGGAAACACCATATATTTT,CASSPGTGFGNTIYF
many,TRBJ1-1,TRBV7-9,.,TGTGCCAGCTCAGAGGGAACTGAAGCTTTCTTT,CASSEGTEAFF
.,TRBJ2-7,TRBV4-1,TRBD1,TGCGCCAGCAGCCAAGTGCCGGGACAGGGTTACGGCGAGCAGTACTTC,CASSQVPGQGYGEQYF
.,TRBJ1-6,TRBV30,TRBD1,TGTGCCTGGAGGACTACAGGGGCCCCATCTTCACCCCTCCACTTT,CAWRTTGAPSSPLHF
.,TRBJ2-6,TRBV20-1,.,TGCAGTGCTAGTCCCAGGGGGGCCCTCTCTGGGGCCAACGTCCTGACTTTC,CSASPRGALSGANVLTF
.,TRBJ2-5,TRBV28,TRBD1,TGTGCCAGCAGTTTGGACAGGGGAGGGTCAGAGACCCAGTACTTC,CASSLDRGGSETQYF
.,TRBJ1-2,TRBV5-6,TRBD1,TGTGCCAGCAGCTTGTCCACCGGGACAGGGGGCGACTATGGCTACACCTTC,CASSLSTGTGGDYGYTF
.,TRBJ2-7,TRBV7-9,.,TGTGCCAGCAGCCCAGTGGGTAGGGCGGGCCACGAGCAGTACTTC,CASSPVGRAGHEQYF
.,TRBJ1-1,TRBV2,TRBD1,TGTGCCAGCAGGCCCGACAGGGTAGGGACTGAAGCTTTCTTT,CASRPDRVGTEAFF
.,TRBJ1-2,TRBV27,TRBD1,TGTGCCAGCAGTCGCGACAGGGGAGGGGACGGCTACACCTTC,CASSRDRGGDGYTF
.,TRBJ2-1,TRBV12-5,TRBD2,TGTGCTAGTGGCCCCGGACAGTCGGGACTAGATGAGCAGTTCTTC,CASGPGQSGLDEQFF